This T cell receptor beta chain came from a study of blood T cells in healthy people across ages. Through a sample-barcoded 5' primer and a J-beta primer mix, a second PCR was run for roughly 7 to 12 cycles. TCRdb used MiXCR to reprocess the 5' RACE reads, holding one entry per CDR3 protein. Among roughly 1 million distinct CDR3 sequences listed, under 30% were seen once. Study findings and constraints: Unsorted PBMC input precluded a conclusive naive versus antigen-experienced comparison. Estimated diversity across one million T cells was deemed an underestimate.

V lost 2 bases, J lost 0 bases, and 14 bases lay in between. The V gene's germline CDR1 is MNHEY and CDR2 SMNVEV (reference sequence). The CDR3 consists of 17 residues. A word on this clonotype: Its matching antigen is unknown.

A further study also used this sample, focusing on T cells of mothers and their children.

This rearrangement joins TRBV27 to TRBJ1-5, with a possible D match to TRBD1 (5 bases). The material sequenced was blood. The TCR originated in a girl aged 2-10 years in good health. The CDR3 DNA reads TGTGCCAGCAGTTTAAGGGGTGGGGGGAATAGCAATCAGCCCCAGCATTTT. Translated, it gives CASSLRGGGNSNQPQHF.